This TCR beta chain was sequenced during a study of control samples from healthy donors and cancer patients. The V gene's germline CDR1 is LNHDA and CDR2 SQIVND (reference sequence). V was shortened by 5 bases and J by 2 bases, with 9 bases between the two germline ends. This CDR3 contains 13 residues. Assay: immunoSEQ multiplex PCR; the TCRdb copy retains only in-frame clones and omits some. The sample holds 120,000 or so clones, 80% to 90% seen once. The clonotype comes from a man aged 35 to 55 in good health. The chain uses TRBV19 and TRBJ1-1; D is uncertain. Sequenced input: blood. CDR3 in amino acids: CASSAQDNTEAFF. CDR3 DNA: TGTGCCAGTAGTGCCCAAGATAACACTGAAGCTTTCTTT.